This T cell receptor beta chain was recorded in a study of control samples from healthy donors and cancer patients. V was clipped by 3 bases and J by 3 bases, with 10 bases between them. This CDR3 has 13 residues. The V gene's germline CDR1 is SGHRS and CDR2 YFSETQ. Generated by immunoSEQ multiplex PCR, the TCRdb table keeps only in-frame clones and is missing some. The sample has tens of thousands of clones, about nine tenths seen once. The source of this sequence is a man aged 30 to 39 in good health. J is TRBJ2-7 and V is TRBV5-1, with D uncertain. Material for sequencing was blood. The CDR3 coding sequence is TGCGCCAGCAGCTCCAACTACTTCTACGAGCAGTACTTC. It yields the protein CASSSNYFYEQYF.